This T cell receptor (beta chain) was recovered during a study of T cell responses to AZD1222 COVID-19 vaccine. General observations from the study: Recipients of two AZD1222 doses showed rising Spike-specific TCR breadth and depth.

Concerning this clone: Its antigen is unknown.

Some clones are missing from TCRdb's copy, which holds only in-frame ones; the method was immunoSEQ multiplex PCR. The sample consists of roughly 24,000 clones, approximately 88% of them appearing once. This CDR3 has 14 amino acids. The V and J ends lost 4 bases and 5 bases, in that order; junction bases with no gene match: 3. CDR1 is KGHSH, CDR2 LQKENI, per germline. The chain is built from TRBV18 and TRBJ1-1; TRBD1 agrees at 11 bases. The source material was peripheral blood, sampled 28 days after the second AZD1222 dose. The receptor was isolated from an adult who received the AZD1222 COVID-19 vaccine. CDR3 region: CASSLGTGGTEAFF. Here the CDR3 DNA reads TGTGCCAGCTCACTAGGGACAGGGGGGACTGAAGCTTTCTTT.